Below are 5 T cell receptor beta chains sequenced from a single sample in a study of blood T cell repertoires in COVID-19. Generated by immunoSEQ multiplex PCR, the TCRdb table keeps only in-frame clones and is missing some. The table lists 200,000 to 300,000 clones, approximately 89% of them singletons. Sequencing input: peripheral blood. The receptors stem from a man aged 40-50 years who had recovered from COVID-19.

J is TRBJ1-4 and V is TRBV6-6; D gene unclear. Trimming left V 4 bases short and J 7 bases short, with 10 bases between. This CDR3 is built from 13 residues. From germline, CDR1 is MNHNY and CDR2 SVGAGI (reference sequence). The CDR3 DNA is TGTGCCAGCAGTTCCCTTCGAGGTGAAAAACTGTTTTTT. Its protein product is CASSSLRGEKLFF.

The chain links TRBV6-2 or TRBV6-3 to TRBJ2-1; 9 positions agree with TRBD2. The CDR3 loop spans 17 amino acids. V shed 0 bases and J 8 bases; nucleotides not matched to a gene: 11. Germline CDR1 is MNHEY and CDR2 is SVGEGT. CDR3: CASSYSGGRALWDEQFF. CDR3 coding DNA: TGTGCCAGCAGTTACTCGGGCGGGAGGGCCCTCTGGGATGAGCAGTTCTTC.

The CDR3 DNA is TGCAGTGCTAGTTCCCAGGGGAGAACAGATACGCAGTATTTT. Translated: CSASSQGRTDTQYF. This chain connects TRBV20-1 to TRBJ2-3; D is perhaps TRBD1 (6 bases). V was pared by 3 bases and J by 3 bases, with 13 bases between. Germline CDR1 is DFQATT and CDR2 is SNEGSKA (reference sequence). The CDR3 loop spans 14 amino acids.

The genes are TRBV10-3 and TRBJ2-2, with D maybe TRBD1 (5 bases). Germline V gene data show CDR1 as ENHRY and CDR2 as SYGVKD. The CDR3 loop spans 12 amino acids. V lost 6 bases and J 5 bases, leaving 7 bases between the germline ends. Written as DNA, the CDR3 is TGTGCCATCAGCAGGGTTACCGGGGAGCTGTTTTTT. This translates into CAISRVTGELFF.

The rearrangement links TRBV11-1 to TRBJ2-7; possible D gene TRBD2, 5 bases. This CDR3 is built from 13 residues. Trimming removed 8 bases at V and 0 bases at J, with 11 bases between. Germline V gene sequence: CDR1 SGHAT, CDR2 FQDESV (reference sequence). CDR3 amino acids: CASESRDSYEQYF. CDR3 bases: TGTGCCAGCGAGAGTCGGGACTCCTACGAGCAGTACTTC.